Presented here are 22 T cell receptor beta chains from one specimen sequenced in a study of T cell clonotyping in hematopoietic cell transplantation. This table comes from immunoSEQ multiplex PCR, and its TCRdb copy is limited to in-frame clones, with some not included. The table shows roughly 8,000 clones, with roughly 80% occurring only once. The sample was peripheral blood mononuclear cells, taken 180 days after allogeneic stem cell transplant. The receptors derive from a female patient in her fifties who had an allogeneic stem cell transplant from an unrelated donor, so the T cells may come from the graft donor. Some clones in this sample may be carry-over from other donors' samples.

The genes are TRBV2 and TRBJ2-7; D ambiguous. Trimming removed 1 base at V and 1 base at J, with 8 bases between. The CDR3 runs to 14 residues. Germline V gene data show CDR1 as SNHLY and CDR2 as FYNNEI. CDR3 sequence (DNA): TGTGCCAGCAGTGAAGTTCTCGGGTCCTACGAGCAGTACTTC. As protein: CASSEVLGSYEQYF.

The rearrangement uses TRBV11-2 and TRBJ2-5; D might be TRBD2 (5 bases). CDR1 SGHAT and CDR2 FQNNGV come from the germline V gene. Deletions cut 5 bases from V and 11 bases from J, with 24 bases between. The CDR3 length is 15 residues. The CDR3 nucleotides are TGTGCCAGCAGCGTACTAGTCTTTACGAGTTTATGGCAGTACTTC. This encodes CASSVLVFTSLWQYF. The complete variable domain, with remaining parts taken from reference TRBV11-2 and TRBJ2-5, reads EAGVAQSPRYKIIEKRQSVAFWCNPISGHATLYWYQQILGQGPKLLIQFQNNGVVDDSQLPKDRFSAERLKGVDSTLKIQPAKLEDSAVYLCASSVLVFTSLWQYFGPGTRLLVL.

The sample holds a few counts of this clone. The chain is built from TRBV4-3 and TRBJ1-3; D perhaps matches TRBD1 (5 bases). V gave up 4 bases and J gave up 0 bases, with 13 bases separating them. The V gene's germline CDR1 is LGHNA and CDR2 YSLEER. The CDR3 is 16 amino acids. The CDR3 spells CASSPSGRISGNTIYF. The CDR3 nucleotides read TGCGCCAGCAGCCCCTCGGGGCGGATCTCTGGAAACACCATATATTTT.

The rearrangement joins TRBV28 to TRBJ1-6, with 8 bases identical to TRBD1. The CDR3 spans 16 residues. J was trimmed by 11 bases and V by 5 bases; bases with no gene match: 14. Germline CDR1 is MDHEN and CDR2 is SYDVKM. Written as DNA, the CDR3 is TGTGCCAGCAGTCCCACCCACCGGGACAGGAAAACACCCCTCCACTTT. Translation gives CASSPTHRDRKTPLHF.

This clone was counted a few times. V and J are TRBV19 and TRBJ1-2, with D unclear. The germline V gene encodes CDR1 LNHDA and CDR2 SQIVND (reference sequence). This CDR3 is 15 amino acids long. Trimming removed 4 bases from V and 5 bases from J, with 17 bases in between. CDR3 in amino acids: CASSTPGYNLYGYTF. CDR3 DNA: TGTGCCAGTAGTACGCCGGGATATAACCTTTATGGCTACACCTTC.

This clone appeared a few times. The V and J genes are TRBV9 and TRBJ1-1, with D possibly being TRBD1 (6 bases). V was shortened by 3 bases and J by 1 base, with 13 bases between the two germline ends. The CDR3 covers 15 residues. From germline, CDR1 is SGDLS and CDR2 YYNGEE. CDR3 sequence (DNA): TGTGCCAGCAGCGCCGCGGGACAAAGGAACACTGAAGCTTTCTTT. Residues: CASSAAGQRNTEAFF.

This chain joins TRBV27 and TRBJ1-3, with 8 bases matching TRBD1. Germline lookup yields CDR1 MNHEY and CDR2 SMNVEV (reference sequence). After removal of 5 bases from V and 0 bases from J, the junction contained 3 bases not matched to a gene. CDR3 length: 15 amino acids. CDR3 region: CASSGTGYSGNTIYF. DNA of the CDR3: TGTGCCAGCAGTGGGACAGGCTACTCTGGAAACACCATATATTTT.

To note about this clone: Distinct nucleotide sequences in the sample also encode this CDR3. The V and J genes are TRBV5-6 and TRBJ1-1, with D maybe TRBD1 (5 bases). The germline V and J ends were trimmed by 0 bases and 4 bases, with 7 bases remaining between them. The CDR3 has 13 residues. Germline values: CDR1 SGHDT, CDR2 YYEEEE. DNA of the CDR3: TGTGCCAGCAGCTTGGGCGGGGGCACTGAAGCTTTCTTT. Translation gives CASSLGGGTEAFF.

V usage is TRBV25-1 and J usage is TRBJ2-1; TRBD2 is a possible D gene (6 bases). CDR3 size: 13 residues. V lost 1 base and J 6 bases, leaving 7 bases between the germline ends. Germline V lookup: CDR1 MGHDK, CDR2 SYGVNS. The CDR3 here is CASSEWRVNEQFF. The CDR3 DNA follows: TGTGCCAGCAGTGAATGGAGGGTCAATGAGCAGTTCTTC.

This CDR3 reads CASSNTGSSGANVLTF. The CDR3 region has the DNA TGTGCCAGCAGCAATACAGGGTCCTCTGGGGCCAACGTCCTGACTTTC. This chain uses TRBV9 with TRBJ2-6; possibly TRBD1 for D (6 bases). CDR3 length equals 16 residues. Germline V gives CDR1 SGDLS, CDR2 YYNGEE. Trimming shortened V by 4 bases and J by 0 bases, and 11 bases separated the two germline ends.

This clone was counted once. J is TRBJ2-7 and V is TRBV9, with 7 bases lining up with TRBD1. Losses at the gene ends were 2 bases for V and 5 bases for J; bases not matched to a gene: 10. Germline CDR1 reads SGDLS; CDR2 reads YYNGEE. The CDR3 has 15 residues. The CDR3 region has the DNA TGTGCCAGCAGCGTCACTCAGGGGGACCTACACGAGCAGTACTTC. Its translation is CASSVTQGDLHEQYF.

This chain links TRBV29-1 with TRBJ2-2; D is ambiguous. The CDR3 contains 10 residues. CDR1 and CDR2 from the germline V gene are SQVTM and ANQGSEA. V shed 4 bases and J shed 15 bases, with 12 bases lying between them. In DNA form, the CDR3 reads TGCAGCGTTGTGGCTCCCCCGGTGTTTTTT. Residues: CSVVAPPVFF.

This chain uses TRBV19 with TRBJ2-7; 9 bases are a match to TRBD1. This CDR3 is 14 amino acids long. With 5 bases clipped from V and 1 base from J, the junction kept 3 bases outside the gene matches. The germline gives CDR1 LNHDA, CDR2 SQIVND (reference sequence). The CDR3 region is CASSSGQGSYEQYF. The CDR3 DNA reads as TGTGCCAGTAGTTCGGGACAGGGTTCCTACGAGCAGTACTTC.

The chain couples TRBV5-4 to TRBJ2-7; 7 positions agree with TRBD1. The ends lost 5 bases at V and 2 bases at J; junction bases unmatched: 4. CDR3 length equals 13 residues. CDR1 and CDR2 (germline): SGHNT, YYREEE (reference sequence). The CDR3 DNA reads as TGTGCCAGCAGACCGGACAGGACCTACGAGCAGTACTTC. Protein product: CASRPDRTYEQYF.

This sequence joins TRBV5-1 and TRBJ2-7; a weak D match, TRBD2 (6 bases). CDR1 is SGHRS, CDR2 YFSETQ, per germline. The CDR3 consists of 15 residues. Deletions cut 4 bases from V and 5 bases from J, with 19 bases between. CDR3 bases: TGCGCCAGCAGCCCAAGCGGGCGGGTGGGGGACGAGCAGTACTTC. Translation gives CASSPSGRVGDEQYF.

The rearrangement links TRBV11-3 to TRBJ2-7, with TRBD2 matching over 10 bases. The CDR3 spans 13 residues. Germline V lookup: CDR1 SGHNT, CDR2 YENEEA. V lost 6 bases and J lost 5; bases outside the gene matches: 4. The CDR3 nucleotides read TGTGCCAGCAGGGCTAGCGGGAGCGACGAGCAGTACTTC. As protein: CASRASGSDEQYF.

The genes are TRBV28 and TRBJ2-2, with 8 bases aligning to TRBD1. Unmatched junction bases numbered 2, after V lost 2 bases and J lost 0 bases. The CDR3 is 16 amino acids. Germline CDR1 reads MDHEN; CDR2 reads SYDVKM. CDR3 bases: TGTGCCAGCAGTTTAGCGACAGGGGCGAACACCGGGGAGCTGTTTTTT. Translation gives CASSLATGANTGELFF. The full variable domain, rest sourced from reference TRBV28 and TRBJ2-2, is DVKVTQSSRYLVKRTGEKVFLECVQDMDHENMFWYRQDPGLGLRLIYFSYDVKMKEKGDIPEGYSVSREKKERFSLILESASTNQTSMYLCASSLATGANTGELFFGEGSRLTVL.

A remark on this clone: This may come from a read error, since a much larger clone is one base off. The chain has TRBV19 and TRBJ2-7; unclear D gene. V gave up 3 bases and J gave up 2 bases, with 11 bases separating them. Germline V gene sequence: CDR1 LNHDA, CDR2 SQIVND (reference sequence). The CDR3 is 14 residues long. Here the CDR3 DNA reads TGTGCCAGTAGTATTGGATTAAACCCCTACGAGCAGTACTTC. This encodes CASSIGLNPYEQYF.

This chain joins TRBV28 and TRBJ2-5; 8 bases align to TRBD1. With the DNA end fitting TRBJ2-7 better, the J assignment may be wrong. CDR3 length: 14 amino acids. CDR1 is MDHEN and CDR2 is SYDVKM in the germline V gene. Here the CDR3 reads CASSRNQGASEQYF. The CDR3 DNA sequence: TGTGCCAGCAGTCGGAACCAGGGGGCGAGCGAGCAGTACTTC.

The chain links TRBV28 to TRBJ1-2; unclear D gene. Trimming left V 2 bases short and J 4 bases short, with 11 bases between. Germline V gene lookup returns CDR1 MDHEN and CDR2 SYDVKM. CDR3 length: 14 amino acids. In DNA form, the CDR3 reads TGTGCCAGCAGTTTAAGACGGGCCTTCTATGGCTACACCTTC. This sequence encodes CASSLRRAFYGYTF.

The gene calls are TRBV28 and TRBJ2-1, with 9 bases lining up with TRBD1. After removal of 3 bases from V and 8 bases from J, the junction contained 14 bases not matched to a gene. The CDR3 is 17 amino acids. CDR1 is MDHEN and CDR2 is SYDVKM in the germline V gene. CDR3 sequence (DNA): TGTGCCAGCAGTTTGATTTCCTTCGGGACAGGGCCAGATGAGCAGTTCTTC. It translates to CASSLISFGTGPDEQFF.

V gene TRBV13 combines with J gene TRBJ1-2; D is unresolved. Trimming removed 5 bases from V and 4 bases from J, with 14 bases in between. CDR3 length: 14 residues. The germline gives CDR1 PRHDT, CDR2 FYEKMQ (reference sequence). In nucleotides, the CDR3 is TGTGCCAGCAGCCCGGGAGTCGCGTCCTATGGCTACACCTTC. It translates to CASSPGVASYGYTF.